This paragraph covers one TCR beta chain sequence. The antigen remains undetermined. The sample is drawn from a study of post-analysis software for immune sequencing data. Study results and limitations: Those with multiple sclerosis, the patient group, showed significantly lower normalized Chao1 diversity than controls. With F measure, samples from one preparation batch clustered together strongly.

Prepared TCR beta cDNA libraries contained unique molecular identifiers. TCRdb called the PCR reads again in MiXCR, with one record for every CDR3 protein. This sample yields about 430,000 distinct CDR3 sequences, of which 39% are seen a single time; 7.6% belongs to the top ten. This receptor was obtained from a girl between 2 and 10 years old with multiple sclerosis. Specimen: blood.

This CDR3 reads CASRLTGTANSPLHF. The CDR3 DNA reads TGTGCCAGCAGACTCACCGGGACAGCTAATTCACCCCTCCACTTT. The chain combines TRBV6-2 or TRBV6-3 with TRBJ1-6; 7 bases agree with TRBD1. Germline loops: CDR1 MNHEY, CDR2 SVGEGT. V dropped 6 bases and J dropped 6; count of bases not matched to a gene: 8. The CDR3 is 15 amino acids.